This T cell receptor (beta chain) derives from a study of blood T cell repertoires in COVID-19. Study as a whole: Italy, Spain and the United States were the sources of the convalescent and acute COVID-19 samples. T cells, B-cell-depleted T cells, or PBMCs provided the cDNA or gDNA that served as material.

Germline V gives CDR1 LGHNA, CDR2 YNFKEQ. The junction had 2 bases not matched to a gene; V was cut back by 0 bases and J by 6 bases. The CDR3 covers 13 residues. Under the authors' procedure: How many nucleated cells were present was estimated from reference gene primer amplification. Profiled with immunoSEQ multiplex PCR; TCRdb holds only in-frame clones, not every one. V, J and clone size derive from that table, while D and trimming were established from the DNA sequence. This table has tens of thousands of clones, around 79% appearing once. This clonotype originated in a human donor with active or convalescent COVID-19. The donor label of this sample is uncertain. V and J are TRBV4-2 and TRBJ2-7; 7 positions match TRBD2. Sequences were obtained from peripheral blood. The CDR3 here is CASSQDTGGEQYF. CDR3 bases: TGTGCCAGCAGCCAAGATACGGGAGGCGAGCAGTACTTC.